The rows below give T cell receptor beta chains drawn from one sample of a study of T cell repertoires in cytomegalovirus infection. MiXCR, applied by TCRdb to the reads, yields one record per CDR3 protein. The sample contains about 150,000 distinct CDR3 sequences, about 15% of which appear only once. Input material: CD8+ T cells from PBMCs. The source of these receptors is a human donor in good health (CMV status not recorded). Some clones in this sample may be carry-over from other donors' samples. CDR3s include the opening cysteine and the closing phenylalanine or tryptophan. Fields, in order: clone size, V gene, J gene, D gene, CDR3 DNA, CDR3 protein. The D gene is left open where the match is weak. Size is stated for part of the rows, as once, few or many counts, or as a class when the clone is expanded.

size: .; V: TRBV6-2/TRBV6-3; J: TRBJ2-3; D: .; DNA: TGTGCCAGCAGTTACTCAAGTCGGGAGATGCAATCCACAGATACGCAGTATTTT; CDR3: CASSYSSREMQSTDTQYF
size: .; V: TRBV29-1; J: TRBJ2-1; D: TRBD2; DNA: TGCAGCGTTGACCTTAGCGGGAGGGCAAGAAATGAGCAGTTCTTC; CDR3: CSVDLSGRARNEQFF
size: many; V: TRBV7-9; J: TRBJ1-2; D: .; DNA: TGTGCCAGCCGGAAAGACGTGTATGGCTACACCTTC; CDR3: CASRKDVYGYTF
size: many; V: TRBV20-1; J: TRBJ1-1; D: TRBD1; DNA: TGCAGTGCTACGGACAGGGGCACTGAAGCTTTCTTT; CDR3: CSATDRGTEAFF
size: once; V: TRBV25-1; J: TRBJ2-7; D: .; DNA: TGTGCCAGCAGTGAAGAGACGACGAACCTCCGTCGCCACGAGCAGTACTTC; CDR3: CASSEETTNLRRHEQYF
size: .; V: TRBV7-2; J: TRBJ1-5; D: .; DNA: TGTGCCAGCAGCCCCGGGGGGTTTTACAATCAGCCCCAGCATTTT; CDR3: CASSPGGFYNQPQHF
size: .; V: TRBV7-9; J: TRBJ2-7; D: .; DNA: TGTGCCAGCAGCTTACCCCTATTGCCCCACGAGCAGTACTTC; CDR3: CASSLPLLPHEQYF
size: .; V: TRBV6-5; J: TRBJ2-7; D: .; DNA: TGTGCCAGCAGTCCCCGAAGTTGGGCCTACGAGCAGTACTTC; CDR3: CASSPRSWAYEQYF
size: .; V: TRBV7-8; J: TRBJ2-7; D: TRBD2; DNA: TGTGCTACGGCCGGGACTAGCGTACACGAGCAGTACTTC; CDR3: CATAGTSVHEQYF
size: once; V: TRBV4-1; J: TRBJ2-1; D: .; DNA: TGTGCCAGCAGCCCCGAGGGGACGGGAGTCACCTACAATGAGCAGTTCTTC; CDR3: CASSPEGTGVTYNEQFF
size: .; V: TRBV28; J: TRBJ1-2; D: .; DNA: TGTGCCGTCTGGGAGGGTAATGGCTACACCTTC; CDR3: CAVWEGNGYTF
size: few; V: TRBV2; J: TRBJ2-5; D: TRBD1; DNA: TGTGCCAGCAGTGCCCACAGGGGTGAGACCCAGTACTTC; CDR3: CASSAHRGETQYF